The 10 T cell receptor beta chains below all came from one sample that was sequenced in a study of graft-versus-host responses after intestinal transplantation. These receptors are not linked to any known antigen. This table comes from immunoSEQ multiplex PCR, and its TCRdb copy is limited to in-frame clones, with some not included. The sample has around 100,000 clones; 87% are singletons. Sequencing was performed on unstimulated CD4+ T cells sorted from spleen or lymph node cells, taken before transplant. These receptors came from a human donor who was the organ donor for an intestinal transplant.

This chain joins TRBV6-5 and TRBJ1-6, with a tentative D call TRBD1 (5 bases). Between the trimmed V and J ends, which lost 2 bases and 7 bases, there was a span of 6 bases. This CDR3 is built from 13 residues. Germline-derived CDR1 and CDR2 are MNHEY and SVGAGI. The CDR3 DNA reads as TGTGCCAGCAGTTACGACAGAAATTCACCCCTCCACTTT. This encodes CASSYDRNSPLHF.

A single count supports this clone. This chain joins TRBV25-1 and TRBJ1-2; D call uncertain. Germline V gene data show CDR1 as MGHDK and CDR2 as SYGVNS. Trimming cost V 6 bases and J 7 bases, with 9 bases left between them. This CDR3 is 11 amino acids long. CDR3 DNA sequence: TGTGCCAGCAGAGACGCTGGTGGCTACACCTTC. Its translation: CASRDAGGYTF.

Turning to this clone: Because the CDR3's place on the DNA is in doubt, the DNA is left out and the CDR3 is given as listed by TCRdb. This rearrangement joins TRBV28 to TRBJ1-2. 12 amino acids form the CDR3, both terminal residues included. In germline, CDR1 is MDHEN, CDR2 SYDVKM. The CDR3 protein is CASSSSLYGYTF.

This chain links TRBV7-2 with TRBJ2-3; possibly TRBD1 for D (6 bases). Per the germline V gene, CDR1 is SGHTA and CDR2 is FQGNSA. The V end was cut by 1 base, the J end by 4 bases, with 15 bases between. This CDR3 comprises 16 residues. The CDR3: CASSLVGTSIADTQYF. As DNA, the CDR3 is TGTGCCAGCAGCTTAGTTGGGACATCCATTGCAGATACGCAGTATTTT.

V and J are TRBV11-1 and TRBJ1-4; D gene uncertain. Germline V gene data show CDR1 as SGHAT and CDR2 as FQDESV (reference sequence). Trimming cost V 0 bases and J 2 bases, with 7 bases left between them. This CDR3 contains 15 residues. CDR3 bases: TGTGCCAGCAGCTTAGCGGTGGCGACTAATGAAAAACTGTTTTTT. Protein sequence: CASSLAVATNEKLFF.

The chain uses TRBV4-2 and TRBJ2-1; 8 bases map to TRBD1. The CDR3 contains 15 residues. The V gene end was trimmed by 4 bases and the J gene end by 5 bases; junction bases not matched to a gene: 7. Germline values: CDR1 LGHNA, CDR2 YNFKEQ. DNA of the CDR3: TGTGCCAGCAGCCCCGACAGGGGATGGCACAATGAGCAGTTCTTC. This encodes CASSPDRGWHNEQFF.

The chain has TRBV6-5 and TRBJ2-7; D unclear. The CDR3 runs 13 residues. CDR1 is MNHEY, CDR2 SVGAGI, per germline. V dropped 5 bases and J dropped 2 bases, with 10 bases sitting between them. CDR3 sequence (DNA): TGTGCCAGCAGTGAATCAGAGACCTACGAGCAGTACTTC. Its translation: CASSESETYEQYF.

The J gene is TRBJ2-5, the V gene TRBV5-1, with TRBD1 matching over 8 bases. This CDR3 has 17 residues. Germline V gives CDR1 SGHRS, CDR2 YFSETQ. With 2 bases clipped from V and 4 bases from J, the junction kept 13 bases outside the gene matches. The CDR3 bases are TGCGCCAGCAGCTTCGGGAGTGCGACAGGGGTAGGAGAGACCCAGTACTTC. As protein: CASSFGSATGVGETQYF.

This clone was seen only once. CDR3 sequence (DNA): TGTGCCAGTAGGCCCCGGGAGATCTATGGCTACACCTTC. It encodes CASRPREIYGYTF. The rearrangement uses TRBV19 and TRBJ1-2; the D is unclear. The CDR3 contains 13 residues. Germline V gene lookup returns CDR1 LNHDA and CDR2 SQIVND (reference sequence). The V end was cut by 6 bases, the J end by 4 bases, with 12 bases between.

V is TRBV4-1 and J is TRBJ1-4; tentative D call: TRBD1 (6 bases). Trimming shortened V by 7 bases and J by 8 bases, and 17 bases separated the two germline ends. Germline CDR1 MGHRA, CDR2 YSYEKL. CDR3 length: 14 residues. The DNA for the CDR3 is TGCGCCAGCACCGAAACGCGAGGGGGAGAAAAACTGTTTTTT. It translates to CASTETRGGEKLFF.